The 5 T cell receptor beta chains below were found in one sample sequenced in a study of response to subunit inactivated influenza vaccine. Each CDR3 protein gets one entry after TCRdb re-called the RT-PCR reads with MiXCR. The data hold approximately 490,000 distinct CDR3 sequences, with under 8.5% observed a single time. This sample comprised PBMCs from blood, obtained roughly 24 months after vaccination. All receptors come from a man between 50 and 69 years old who received an inactivated influenza vaccine.

There are a few counts of this clonotype. V gene TRBV20-1 combines with J gene TRBJ1-5; possible D gene TRBD1, 6 bases. The germline CDR1 and CDR2 sequences are DFQATT and SNEGSKA (reference sequence). This CDR3 region has 12 residues. V was clipped by 5 bases and J by 2 bases, with 7 bases between them. CDR3 region: CSAWTGNQPQHF. DNA for the CDR3: TGCAGTGCTTGGACAGGCAATCAGCCCCAGCATTTT.

The chain is built from TRBV6-1 and TRBJ1-2; possible D gene TRBD1, 6 bases. Germline V lookup: CDR1 MNHNS, CDR2 SASEGT. The CDR3 consists of 14 residues. The V and J ends lost 6 bases and 2 bases respectively, with 13 bases between them. DNA for the CDR3: TGTGCCAGCAGCTCGGGGGCCGGAAACTATGGCTACACCTTC. It codes for CASSSGAGNYGYTF.

This clonotype has a count of ten or more. J is TRBJ1-5 and V is TRBV6-1, with unresolved D. The CDR3 has 14 amino acids. V lost 4 bases, J lost 0 bases, and 7 bases lay in between. Germline loops: CDR1 MNHNS, CDR2 SASEGT. CDR3 bases: TGTGCCAGCAGTGGACGATATAGCAATCAGCCCCAGCATTTT. Translated, it gives CASSGRYSNQPQHF.

This clonotype was counted only a few times. The rearrangement joins TRBV5-1 to TRBJ2-5; D unclear. V dropped 4 bases and J dropped 3 bases, with 7 bases sitting between them. Looked up from germline, CDR1 is SGHRS and CDR2 is YFSETQ. This CDR3 has 12 amino acids. CDR3 in DNA: TGCGCCAGCAGCGGATCAGAAGAGACCCAGTACTTC. Translated, it gives CASSGSEETQYF.

At least ten counts were recorded for this clonotype. J is TRBJ2-4 and V is TRBV10-3; D perhaps matches TRBD1 (5 bases). CDR1 and CDR2 from the germline V gene are ENHRY and SYGVKD. The length of the CDR3 is 15 residues. V lost 2 bases to trimming and J lost 9 bases, with 17 bases between them. CDR3 region: CAISEGAGPLSIQYF. DNA of the CDR3: TGTGCCATCAGTGAGGGGGCAGGACCGTTGAGCATTCAGTACTTC.